These 28 T cell receptor beta chains were all obtained from the same sample, sequenced in a study of CD8+CD57+ T cells in acquired aplastic anemia. Selection for sequencing was limited to patients who had shown CD8+CD57+ cell expansion by flow cytometry. Genomic DNA, the template, was used for profiling of the TCR beta VDJ and CDR3. TCRdb analysed the reads with MiXCR anew, one entry per CDR3 protein. Of more than 150,000 distinct CDR3 sequences listed, less than 50% were seen once; the top ten hold 10% to 15%. The sample consisted of sorted CD4+, CD8+, or CD8+CD57+ T cells (not recorded which) from PBMCs. All receptors come from a human donor with aplastic anemia.

For this clonotype: A read error may explain this, as a much larger clone is one base away. The chain employs TRBV3-1 and TRBJ1-6; 9 bases match TRBD1. Germline lookup yields CDR1 LGHDT and CDR2 YNNKEL (reference sequence). The CDR3 has 15 amino acids. CDR3 in amino acids: CTSLPGTGSNSPLHF. The CDR3 DNA is TGTACCAGCCTGCCCGGGACAGGGTCTAATTCACCCCTCCACTTT.

This rearrangement joins TRBV20-1 to TRBJ2-5; 9 bases fit TRBD2. Trimming took 3 bases from V and 2 from J; bases not matched to a gene: 16. The CDR3 is 18 amino acids. Germline V gene data show CDR1 as DFQATT and CDR2 as SNEGSKA (reference sequence). The CDR3 bases are TGCAGTGCTAGTATGGCGGGGGGGCCTTTGACAAGTCAAGAGACCCAGTACTTC. This sequence encodes CSASMAGGPLTSQETQYF.

This clonotype has at least ten counts. The chain combines TRBV7-9 with TRBJ1-1, with a possible D match to TRBD1 (6 bases). Germline V gives CDR1 SEHNR, CDR2 FQNEAQ (reference sequence). Trimming shortened V by 5 bases and J by 5 bases, and 12 bases separated the two germline ends. This CDR3 comprises 13 residues. This CDR3 is CASSPNTGTEAFF. CDR3 coding DNA: TGTGCCAGCAGCCCCAACACAGGGACTGAAGCTTTCTTT. The entire variable domain, with the rest obtained from reference TRBV7-9 and TRBJ1-1, is as follows: DTGVSQNPRHKITKRGQNVTFRCDPISEHNRLYWYRQTLGQGPEFLTYFQNEAQLEKSRLLSDRFSAERPKGSFSTLEIQRTEQGDSAMYLCASSPNTGTEAFFGQGTRLTVV.

This rearrangement joins TRBV10-3 to TRBJ2-2; D remains ambiguous. Trimming removed 5 bases at V and 4 bases at J, with 14 bases between. The germline CDR1 and CDR2 sequences are ENHRY and SYGVKD. CDR3 size: 15 residues. The chain's CDR3 is CAISKRPQVTGELFF. In DNA, the CDR3 is TGTGCCATCAGTAAACGCCCTCAGGTCACCGGGGAGCTGTTTTTT.

The chain recombines TRBV27 with TRBJ1-2, with D unclear. The germline CDR1 and CDR2 sequences are MNHEY and SMNVEV (reference sequence). CDR3 length: 15 residues. Trimming cost V 2 bases and J 5 bases, with 15 bases left between them. This CDR3 reads CASSLHTGAGYGYTF. In nucleotides, the CDR3 is TGTGCCAGCAGTTTACATACGGGCGCGGGTTATGGCTACACCTTC.

This clonotype was detected ten times or more. The V and J genes are TRBV6-5 and TRBJ2-6; D remains ambiguous. The CDR3 covers 15 residues. The germline CDR1 and CDR2 sequences are MNHEY and SVGAGI. The germline V and J ends were trimmed by 8 bases and 2 bases, with 13 bases remaining between them. Here the CDR3 DNA reads TGTGCCAGCCACGGAAAGGTGACTGGGGCCAACGTCCTGACTTTC. This sequence encodes CASHGKVTGANVLTF.

This chain connects TRBV19 to TRBJ1-3, with a tentative D call TRBD1 (6 bases). The V gene lost 6 bases and the J gene lost 0 bases, with 15 bases spanning the gap. The CDR3 is 16 amino acids. Germline assignment: CDR1 LNHDA and CDR2 SQIVND (reference sequence). Written as DNA, the CDR3 is TGTGCCAGTAGCCGGACAGCTATCAGCTCTGGAAACACCATATATTTT. This codes for CASSRTAISSGNTIYF.

The chain joins TRBV20-1 to TRBJ2-3; possibly TRBD2 for D (6 bases). V gave up 0 bases and J gave up 0 bases, with 10 bases separating them. Per the germline V gene, CDR1 is DFQATT and CDR2 is SNEGSKA (reference sequence). The CDR3 consists of 15 residues. CDR3 DNA: TGCAGTGCTAGAGAGGTAGGAGGGAGCACAGATACGCAGTATTTT. Its protein is CSAREVGGSTDTQYF.

This clonotype was counted ten times or more. The chain recombines TRBV9 with TRBJ2-1; the D is unclear. The length of the CDR3 is 16 residues. V lost 0 bases, J lost 0 bases, and 10 bases lay in between. Germline CDR1 reads SGDLS; CDR2 reads YYNGEE. Here the CDR3 reads CASSVGQVVSYNEQFF. The CDR3 DNA reads as TGTGCCAGCAGCGTAGGCCAAGTAGTCTCCTACAATGAGCAGTTCTTC.

This chain joins TRBV2 and TRBJ1-2, with 8 bases that match TRBD1. The V and J ends lost 5 bases and 4 bases, in that order; junction bases with no gene match: 9. The CDR3 is 15 residues long. Germline V gene data show CDR1 as SNHLY and CDR2 as FYNNEI. The CDR3 spells CASSPRQGRSYGYTF. The CDR3 nucleotides are TGTGCCAGCAGTCCCAGACAGGGGAGAAGCTATGGCTACACCTTC. The complete variable domain, with remaining parts taken from reference TRBV2 and TRBJ1-2, reads EPEVTQTPSHQVTQMGQEVILRCVPISNHLYFYWYRQILGQKVEFLVSFYNNEISEKSEIFDDQFSVERPDGSNFTLKIRSTKLEDSAMYFCASSPRQGRSYGYTFGSGTRLTVV.

This rearrangement joins TRBV10-1 to TRBJ1-1; D unclear. V lost 0 bases and J lost 1, with 6 bases in between. The CDR3 has 14 residues. Germline loops: CDR1 WNHNN, CDR2 SYGVQD (reference sequence). The CDR3 here is CASSESWGNTEAFF. The CDR3 DNA reads as TGCGCCAGCAGTGAGTCTTGGGGGAACACTGAAGCTTTCTTT.

The chain combines TRBV20-1 with TRBJ2-1; the D gene is possibly TRBD2 (5 bases). Germline V lookup: CDR1 DFQATT, CDR2 SNEGSKA (reference sequence). There are 11 residues in the CDR3. CDR3 protein: CGESKYNEQFF. The DNA of the CDR3 is TGCGGGGAGTCGAAGTACAATGAGCAGTTCTTC.

The V call is TRBV9, the J call TRBJ2-1, with no clear D. Germline V CDR1 and CDR2: SGDLS, YYNGEE. V dropped 4 bases and J dropped 5 bases, with 4 bases sitting between them. The length of the CDR3 is 11 residues. The CDR3: CASSLNNEQFF. The CDR3 nucleotides are TGTGCCAGCAGCCTGAACAATGAGCAGTTCTTC.

This clonotype was picked up a small number of times. This chain uses TRBV2 with TRBJ2-1, with D unresolved. CDR1 and CDR2 from the germline V gene are SNHLY and FYNNEI. Trimming pared 6 bases from V and 0 bases from J, leaving 15 bases between. The length of the CDR3 is 16 residues. This chain's CDR3 is CASSPFPLCSYNEQFF. CDR3 nucleotide sequence: TGTGCCAGCAGCCCCTTCCCACTGTGCTCCTACAATGAGCAGTTCTTC.

The chain uses TRBV10-3 and TRBJ2-3; D is unclear. The CDR3 spans 14 residues. Germline CDR1 reads ENHRY; CDR2 reads SYGVKD. Trimming took 6 bases from V and 0 from J, leaving 10 bases between them. The CDR3 nucleotides read TGTGCCATCAGACGTCCGGATAGCACAGATACGCAGTATTTT. Residues: CAIRRPDSTDTQYF.

The chain employs TRBV12-3 or TRBV12-4 and TRBJ2-2; 11 bases agree with TRBD2. Trimming removed 5 bases from V and 6 bases from J; junction bases left unmatched: 8. The CDR3 totals 16 residues. The CDR3 sequence: CASSTTGTSGPGELFF. CDR3 nucleotide sequence: TGTGCCAGCAGTACTACTGGGACTAGCGGTCCCGGGGAGCTGTTTTTT.

This clonotype came up many times. This sequence joins TRBV7-9 and TRBJ1-6, with D perhaps TRBD1 (5 bases). The CDR3 consists of 16 residues. The germline V and J ends were trimmed by 4 bases and 7 bases, with 17 bases remaining between them. Germline V gene sequence: CDR1 SEHNR, CDR2 FQNEAQ (reference sequence). CDR3: CASSSSRAGLNSPLHF. CDR3 in DNA: TGTGCCAGCAGCTCCTCCAGGGCGGGTCTCAATTCACCCCTCCACTTT.

There are many counts of this clonotype. The V call is TRBV20-1, the J call TRBJ2-5; D gene unclear. This CDR3 contains 11 residues. V was trimmed by 6 bases and J by 2 bases, leaving 7 bases between them. The germline gives CDR1 DFQATT, CDR2 SNEGSKA (reference sequence). CDR3 amino acids: CSAQNQETQYF. The CDR3 nucleotides are TGCAGTGCCCAGAATCAAGAGACCCAGTACTTC.

This clonotype was seen repeatedly, ten times or more. The V gene is TRBV5-1, the J gene TRBJ2-1, with 7 nucleotides matching TRBD1. Germline V gene data show CDR1 as SGHRS and CDR2 as YFSETQ. After removal of 4 bases from V and 4 bases from J, the junction contained 8 bases not matched to a gene. CDR3 length: 15 residues. The CDR3 region is CASSPGQEPYNEQFF. The CDR3 nucleotides read TGCGCCAGCAGCCCCGGACAGGAACCATACAATGAGCAGTTCTTC.

In its sample, this clonotype was seen many times. CDR3 sequence (DNA): TGTGCCAGCAGCACCTCAATGAGACCCCTCGATTCACCCCTCCACTTT. Translating gives CASSTSMRPLDSPLHF. The rearrangement joins TRBV9 to TRBJ1-6; no clear D gene. Trimming took 4 bases from V and 8 from J, leaving 19 bases between them. The length of the CDR3 is 16 residues. Germline loops: CDR1 SGDLS, CDR2 YYNGEE.

The gene calls are TRBV29-1 and TRBJ2-7; TRBD1 aligns across 11 bases. The germline gives CDR1 SQVTM, CDR2 ANQGSEA. The junction had 13 bases not matched to a gene; V was cut back by 6 bases and J by 0 bases. This CDR3 spans 17 amino acids. As DNA, the CDR3 is TGCAGCGTCGACCCGGGACAGGGGGTTAGAATCTCCTACGAGCAGTACTTC. This sequence encodes CSVDPGQGVRISYEQYF.

The CDR3: CATSEQAGYSNEQFF. CDR3 DNA: TGTGCCACCAGTGAACAGGCAGGGTACAGCAATGAGCAGTTCTTC. This chain links TRBV24-1 with TRBJ2-1; a weak D match, TRBD1 (5 bases). Germline CDR1 reads KGHDR; CDR2 reads SFDVKD. The CDR3 runs 15 residues. V was cut by 4 bases and J by 6 bases, with 15 bases left in between.

This clonotype was picked up one time. The chain has TRBV9 and TRBJ2-1; maybe TRBD2 (6 bases). CDR1 and CDR2 from the germline V gene are SGDLS and YYNGEE. The V and J ends lost 2 bases and 1 base respectively, with 10 bases between them. This CDR3 comprises 15 residues. CDR3 DNA: TGTGCCAGCAGCGTCAGGCTAGCGTCCTACAATGAGCAGTTCTTC. It translates to CASSVRLASYNEQFF.

This sequence joins TRBV7-6 and TRBJ2-2; perhaps D is TRBD1 or TRBD2 (5 bases each). The germline V and J ends were trimmed by 4 bases and 0 bases, with 15 bases remaining between them. The V gene's germline CDR1 is SGHVS and CDR2 FNYEAQ. The CDR3 length is 17 residues. CDR3 nucleotides: TGTGCCAGCAGCTCTCCGTTTGGGACGGCGAACACCGGGGAGCTGTTTTTT. Protein sequence: CASSSPFGTANTGELFF.

Concerning this clonotype: One end of the junction is discordant with germline, which a read error may explain. V usage is TRBV29-1 and J usage is TRBJ1-1; 8 bases align to TRBD1. Germline V lookup: CDR1 SQVTM, CDR2 ANQGSEA. The CDR3 extends over 14 amino acids. The CDR3 DNA reads as TGCGGCGTTCAACCGACAGGGGTGGACACTGGAGCTTTCTTT. This sequence encodes CGVQPTGVDTGAFF.

The DNA of the CDR3 is TGTGCCACCAGCAGAGATATGGATAGCACAGATACGCAGTATTTT. Its translation is CATSRDMDSTDTQYF. The rearrangement links TRBV15 to TRBJ2-3, with no clear D. Germline CDR1 LNHNV, CDR2 YYDKDF (reference sequence). Deletions cut 0 bases from V and 0 bases from J, with 7 bases between. This CDR3 is 15 amino acids long.

This clonotype was seen repeatedly, ten times or more. The chain uses TRBV9 and TRBJ2-5; D could derive from TRBD1 or TRBD2 (5 bases each). The V and J ends lost 0 bases and 5 bases respectively, with 14 bases between them. This CDR3 spans 15 amino acids. The germline gives CDR1 SGDLS, CDR2 YYNGEE. The chain's CDR3 is CASSVGDRKGETQYF. The CDR3 nucleotides are TGTGCCAGCAGCGTAGGGGACCGAAAAGGGGAGACCCAGTACTTC.

This clonotype has a single count. The J gene is TRBJ2-2, the V gene TRBV9; D is tentatively TRBD1 or TRBD2 (5 bases each). The CDR3 totals 16 residues. Germline V gene sequence: CDR1 SGDLS, CDR2 YYNGEE. V lost 0 bases to trimming and J lost 5 bases, with 14 bases between them. CDR3: CASSVGPGRGTGELFF. DNA for the CDR3: TGTGCCAGCAGCGTAGGTCCAGGGAGAGGGACCGGGGAGCTGTTTTTT.